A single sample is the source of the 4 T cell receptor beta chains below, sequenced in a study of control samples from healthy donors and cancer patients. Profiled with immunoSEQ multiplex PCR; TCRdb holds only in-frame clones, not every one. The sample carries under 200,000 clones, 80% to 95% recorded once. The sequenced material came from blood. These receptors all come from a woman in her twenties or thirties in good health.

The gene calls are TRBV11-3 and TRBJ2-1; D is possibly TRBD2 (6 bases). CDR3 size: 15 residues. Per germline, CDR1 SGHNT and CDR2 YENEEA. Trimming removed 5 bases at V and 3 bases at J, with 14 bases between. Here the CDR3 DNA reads TGTGCCAGCAGCATTAGCGGTGGGGTCTACAATGAGCAGTTCTTC. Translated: CASSISGGVYNEQFF.

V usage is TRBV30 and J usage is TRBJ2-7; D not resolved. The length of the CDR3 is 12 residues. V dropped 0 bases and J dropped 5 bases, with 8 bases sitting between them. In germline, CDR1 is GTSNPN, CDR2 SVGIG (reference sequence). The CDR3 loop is CAWSVGSHEQYF. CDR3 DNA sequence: TGTGCCTGGAGTGTAGGGTCCCACGAGCAGTACTTC.

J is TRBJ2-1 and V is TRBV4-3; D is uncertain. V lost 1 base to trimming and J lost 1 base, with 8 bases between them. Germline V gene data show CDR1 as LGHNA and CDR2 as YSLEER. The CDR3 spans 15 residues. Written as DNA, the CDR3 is TGCGCCAGCAGCCAAGTCGCGGAGTCCTACAATGAGCAGTTCTTC. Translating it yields CASSQVAESYNEQFF.

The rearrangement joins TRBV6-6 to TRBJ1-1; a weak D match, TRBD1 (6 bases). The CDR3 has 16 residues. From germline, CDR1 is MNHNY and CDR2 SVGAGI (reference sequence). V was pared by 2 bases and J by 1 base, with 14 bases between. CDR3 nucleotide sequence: TGTGCCAGCAGTTACCTGAGACAGGCTCCGAACACTGAAGCTTTCTTT. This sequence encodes CASSYLRQAPNTEAFF.